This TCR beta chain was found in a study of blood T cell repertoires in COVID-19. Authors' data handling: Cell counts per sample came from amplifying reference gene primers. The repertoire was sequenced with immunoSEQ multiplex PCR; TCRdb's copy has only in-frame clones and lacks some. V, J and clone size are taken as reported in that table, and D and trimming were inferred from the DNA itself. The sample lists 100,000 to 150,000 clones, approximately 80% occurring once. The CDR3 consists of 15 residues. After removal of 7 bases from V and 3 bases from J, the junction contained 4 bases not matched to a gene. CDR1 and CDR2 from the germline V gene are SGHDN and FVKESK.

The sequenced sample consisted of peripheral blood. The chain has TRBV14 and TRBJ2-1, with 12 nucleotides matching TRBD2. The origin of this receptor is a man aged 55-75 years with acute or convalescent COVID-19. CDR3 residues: CASTQTSGSYNEQFF. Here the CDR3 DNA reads TGTGCCAGCACCCAGACTAGCGGGAGCTACAATGAGCAGTTCTTC.